One sample yielded the 31 T cell receptor beta chains listed below, sequenced in a study of blood T cell repertoires in COVID-19. Sequencing used immunoSEQ multiplex PCR; TCRdb keeps in-frame clones, though not all of them. The top ten hold approximately 2% of the sample, which has around 240,000 clones, 70% to 90% seen once. Sequences were obtained from PBMCs or T cells enriched from blood (not recorded which). The receptors here all came from a woman between 45 and 65 years old who had recovered from COVID-19.

The V and J genes are TRBV4-1 and TRBJ2-5, with 10 bases aligning to TRBD2. The CDR3 is 18 residues long. Germline-derived CDR1 and CDR2 are MGHRA and YSYEKL. J was trimmed by 2 bases and V by 0 bases; bases with no gene match: 9. CDR3 coding DNA: TGCGCCAGCAGCCAAGAATTAATAGCGGGAGGATCACAAGAGACCCAGTACTTC. It translates to CASSQELIAGGSQETQYF.

V usage is TRBV5-6 and J usage is TRBJ2-2, with 9 positions matching TRBD1. V trimming: 4 bases; J trimming: 4 bases; junction bases outside the gene matches: 11. CDR3 length equals 17 residues. The germline CDR1 and CDR2 sequences are SGHDT and YYEEEE. As DNA, the CDR3 is TGTGCCAGCAGCCCGGACAGGGGTAAACGTCTCACCGGGGAGCTGTTTTTT. Protein product: CASSPDRGKRLTGELFF.

For the CDR3, the DNA is TGTGCCATCAGTGAGGGAGCTGGGGGCGCAAGGCCCCAGCATTTT. It specifies CAISEGAGGARPQHF. The chain uses TRBV10-3 and TRBJ1-5, with D possibly TRBD1 on 6 matching bases. This CDR3 contains 15 residues. The germline V gene has CDR1 ENHRY and CDR2 SYGVKD. V lost 2 bases and J lost 9, with 17 bases in between.

This clone showed up just once. This sequence joins TRBV6-1 and TRBJ2-7, with TRBD2 matching 9 bases. The CDR3 is 14 residues long. Per germline, CDR1 MNHNS and CDR2 SASEGT. V lost 1 base to trimming and J lost 2 bases; unmatched junction nucleotides: 0. DNA of the CDR3: TGTGCCAGCAGTGAAGGCGGGAGGGCCTACGAGCAGTACTTC. It specifies CASSEGGRAYEQYF.

The genes are TRBV20-1 and TRBJ2-5, with 12 bases aligning to TRBD2. Germline lookup yields CDR1 DFQATT and CDR2 SNEGSKA (reference sequence). CDR3 size: 17 residues. Germline trimming cut 3 bases from V and 5 bases from J; bases unmatched to any gene: 13. CDR3 DNA sequence: TGCAGTGCTAGTCGGCTAGCGGGAGGGCCGCAGGGGGAGACCCAGTACTTC. Its protein is CSASRLAGGPQGETQYF.

The chain links TRBV2 to TRBJ1-6; D possibly corresponds to TRBD1 (6 bases). CDR1 is SNHLY, CDR2 FYNNEI, per germline. The CDR3 sequence is 14 residues long. V was clipped by 4 bases and J by 7 bases, with 11 bases between them. This CDR3 is CASSVTGWNSPLHF. CDR3 nucleotides: TGTGCCAGCAGTGTCACAGGGTGGAATTCACCCCTCCACTTT.

The chain joins TRBV9 to TRBJ2-1, with TRBD1 matching over 8 bases. Germline V gene sequence: CDR1 SGDLS, CDR2 YYNGEE. Losses at the gene ends were 3 bases for V and 3 bases for J; bases not matched to a gene: 2. The CDR3 covers 14 residues. CDR3 in amino acids: CASSAQGVYNEQFF. In DNA, the CDR3 is TGTGCCAGCAGCGCACAGGGGGTCTACAATGAGCAGTTCTTC. Filled out from reference TRBV9 and TRBJ2-1, the complete variable domain reads DSGVTQTPKHLITATGQRVTLRCSPRSGDLSVYWYQQSLDQGLQFLIQYYNGEERAKGNILERFSAQQFPDLHSELNLSSLELGDSALYFCASSAQGVYNEQFFGPGTRLTVL.

In regard to this clone: One end of the junction varies from germline; a read error may be responsible. The chain uses TRBV28 and TRBJ1-5; D is undetermined. Germline V gene data show CDR1 as MDHEN and CDR2 as SYDVKM. The CDR3 covers 15 residues. For the CDR3, the DNA is TGTGCCAGCAGTTTTAGGGTACGGGGAAATCAGTCCCAGCATTTT. This encodes CASSFRVRGNQSQHF.

The rearrangement joins TRBV3-1 (or the pseudogene TRBV3-2) to TRBJ2-1; D remains unclear. V was pared by 1 base and J by 0 bases, with 13 bases between. CDR3 length equals 17 residues. Germline assignment: CDR1 LGHDT and CDR2 YNNKEL (reference sequence). The CDR3 nucleotides read TGTGCCAGCAGCCAAGGGGCTTCACGGCTCTCCTACAATGAGCAGTTCTTC. This translates into CASSQGASRLSYNEQFF.

V is TRBV28 and J is TRBJ2-7; 7 bases fit TRBD2. Germline loops: CDR1 MDHEN, CDR2 SYDVKM. V shed 3 bases, J shed 4 bases, and the junction held 21 bases outside the gene matches. The CDR3 sequence is 19 residues long. The CDR3 sequence is CASSFGPGWWEAGGYEQYF. DNA for the CDR3: TGTGCCAGCAGTTTTGGTCCAGGGTGGTGGGAGGCCGGGGGGTACGAGCAGTACTTC.

V is TRBV3-1 (or the pseudogene TRBV3-2) and J is TRBJ2-5, with no clear D. V lost 3 bases, J lost 1 base, and 12 bases lay in between. This CDR3 has 15 amino acids. Germline CDR1 is LGHDT and CDR2 is YNNKEL (reference sequence). The CDR3 loop is CASSQYLGPQETQYF. The DNA of the CDR3 is TGTGCCAGCAGCCAGTACTTGGGCCCCCAAGAGACCCAGTACTTC.

This clone was seen only a few times. The rearrangement uses TRBV12-3 or TRBV12-4 and TRBJ2-7; a weak D match, TRBD2 (6 bases). CDR3 length: 12 residues. V was clipped by 6 bases and J by 9 bases, with 15 bases between them. CDR3: CASSRPRESQYF. CDR3 nucleotide sequence: TGTGCCAGCAGCCGACCCCGGGAGTCGCAGTACTTC.

The chain is built from TRBV12-3 or TRBV12-4 and TRBJ2-7, with a possible D match to TRBD1 (5 bases). The V and J ends lost 3 bases and 6 bases respectively, with 12 bases between them. The CDR3 totals 13 residues. The CDR3 region is CASSFGQGLEQYF. CDR3 DNA sequence: TGTGCCAGCAGTTTCGGGCAGGGCCTCGAGCAGTACTTC.

This sequence joins TRBV7-3 and TRBJ2-1; the D gene is possibly TRBD2 (6 bases). This CDR3 is 16 amino acids long. Germline lookup yields CDR1 SGHTA and CDR2 FQGTGA. The V gene lost 0 bases and the J gene lost 3 bases, with 12 bases spanning the gap. DNA for the CDR3: TGTGCCAGCAGCTTAACGGGGGGAACCCTCTACAATGAGCAGTTCTTC. This sequence encodes CASSLTGGTLYNEQFF. Complete variable domain (other parts from reference TRBV7-3 and TRBJ2-1): GAGVSQTPSNKVTEKGKYVELRCDPISGHTALYWYRQSLGQGPEFLIYFQGTGAADDSGLPNDRFFAVRPEGSVSTLKIQRTERGDSAVYLCASSLTGGTLYNEQFFGPGTRLTVL.

The chain links TRBV7-9 to TRBJ1-1; D not certain. Between the trimmed V and J ends, which lost 3 bases and 1 base, there was a span of 6 bases. Germline lookup yields CDR1 SEHNR and CDR2 FQNEAQ (reference sequence). The CDR3 has 13 amino acids. The CDR3 DNA reads TGTGCCAGCAGCTTTCAGTGGAACACTGAAGCTTTCTTT. Its protein is CASSFQWNTEAFF. Variable domain in full (rest from reference TRBV7-9 and TRBJ1-1): DTGVSQNPRHKITKRGQNVTFRCDPISEHNRLYWYRQTLGQGPEFLTYFQNEAQLEKSRLLSDRFSAERPKGSFSTLEIQRTEQGDSAMYLCASSFQWNTEAFFGQGTRLTVV.

The V gene is TRBV19, the J gene TRBJ2-7; TRBD1 aligns across 7 bases. The CDR3 is 18 amino acids. Germline V lookup: CDR1 LNHDA, CDR2 SQIVND (reference sequence). Trimming removed 2 bases from V and 4 bases from J; junction bases left unmatched: 17. The CDR3 loop reads CASSITRHRTGGRYEQYF. The CDR3 DNA reads TGTGCCAGTAGTATAACGAGGCATAGGACAGGAGGCCGTTACGAGCAGTACTTC.

V usage is TRBV28 and J usage is TRBJ1-1; TRBD1 matches 7 bases. Losses at the gene ends were 7 bases for V and 4 bases for J; bases not matched to a gene: 9. Per germline, CDR1 MDHEN and CDR2 SYDVKM. The CDR3 sequence is 14 residues long. CDR3 nucleotide sequence: TGTGCCAGCATTAGAGGGGGCCAGGGCACTGAAGCTTTCTTT. Its protein is CASIRGGQGTEAFF. Full variable domain (rest looked up from reference TRBV28 and TRBJ1-1): DVKVTQSSRYLVKRTGEKVFLECVQDMDHENMFWYRQDPGLGLRLIYFSYDVKMKEKGDIPEGYSVSREKKERFSLILESASTNQTSMYLCASIRGGQGTEAFFGQGTRLTVV.

The chain joins TRBV28 to TRBJ2-1, with D perhaps TRBD2 (6 bases). The CDR3 has 14 residues. Per germline, CDR1 MDHEN and CDR2 SYDVKM. V dropped 6 bases and J dropped 7 bases, with 16 bases sitting between them. This chain's CDR3 is CASSLPSGRNEQFF. The CDR3 DNA reads as TGTGCCAGCAGCTTACCATCAGGGAGGAATGAGCAGTTCTTC.

This chain joins TRBV29-1 and TRBJ1-2; D gene unclear. The CDR3 length is 17 residues. The V and J ends lost 3 bases and 8 bases respectively, with 28 bases between them. The germline CDR1 and CDR2 sequences are SQVTM and ANQGSEA. DNA of the CDR3: TGCAGCGTTGATTCGGAAGTGGGCAGGCCGCGACCGGGGGGCTACACCTTC. Translated: CSVDSEVGRPRPGGYTF.

The gene calls are TRBV7-9 and TRBJ1-2; maybe TRBD1 (6 bases). Germline loops: CDR1 SEHNR, CDR2 FQNEAQ (reference sequence). This CDR3 spans 13 amino acids. With 10 bases removed from V and 4 bases from J, the gap between germline ends came to 16 bases. CDR3 loop: CAISPGDTYGYTF. The CDR3, as DNA: TGTGCCATCTCTCCAGGGGATACCTATGGCTACACCTTC.

The chain uses TRBV6-6 and TRBJ1-5; no firm D call. CDR1 is MNHNY, CDR2 SVGAGI, per germline (reference sequence). The V end was cut by 6 bases, the J end by 6 bases, with 18 bases between. The length of the CDR3 is 15 residues. CDR3 DNA sequence: TGTGCCAGCAGCCTGGCCAGGTTGGGTGGTCAGCCCCAGCATTTT. This gives the protein CASSLARLGGQPQHF.

V and J are TRBV6-5 and TRBJ2-5; tentative D call: TRBD1 (6 bases). This CDR3 is built from 14 residues. The germline gives CDR1 MNHEY, CDR2 SVGAGI. Trimming stripped 6 bases from V and 5 bases from J, with 16 bases between. DNA for the CDR3: TGTGCCAGCAGAGTAACAGGGACGGTTGAGACCCAGTACTTC. It specifies CASRVTGTVETQYF.

This chain uses TRBV28 with TRBJ2-2; D is perhaps TRBD1 (6 bases). Germline CDR1 reads MDHEN; CDR2 reads SYDVKM. The CDR3 runs 15 residues. The ends were cut back, 5 bases at V and 3 bases at J, with 13 bases in the middle. The CDR3 loop reads CASSLQGYYTGELFF. The CDR3 DNA reads TGTGCCAGCAGTCTTCAGGGGTACTACACCGGGGAGCTGTTTTTT.

V is TRBV30 and J is TRBJ1-6, with D tentatively TRBD1 (6 bases). Germline V lookup: CDR1 GTSNPN, CDR2 SVGIG (reference sequence). The CDR3 loop spans 13 amino acids. The V end lost 7 bases, the J end lost 6 bases, and 13 bases lay between the germline ends. The CDR3 here is CAYHRTANSPLHF. CDR3 coding DNA: TGTGCCTACCACCGGACAGCTAATTCACCCCTCCACTTT.

The V gene is TRBV19, the J gene TRBJ2-1; the D gene is possibly TRBD1 (6 bases). V was pared by 3 bases and J by 6 bases, with 9 bases between. The CDR3 extends over 13 amino acids. Looked up from germline, CDR1 is LNHDA and CDR2 is SQIVND (reference sequence). The CDR3 sequence: CASSIVDSNEQFF. The DNA of the CDR3 is TGTGCCAGTAGTATCGTGGACAGCAATGAGCAGTTCTTC.

J is TRBJ2-1 and V is TRBV5-1; no firm D call. The germline V gene has CDR1 SGHRS and CDR2 YFSETQ. V was pared by 0 bases and J by 0 bases, with 7 bases between. This CDR3 comprises 15 residues. The CDR3 region is CASSLAESSYNEQFF. CDR3 bases: TGCGCCAGCAGCTTGGCCGAGAGCTCCTACAATGAGCAGTTCTTC.

The chain joins TRBV4-1 to TRBJ1-2; TRBD1 might be the D (5 bases). The germline V gene has CDR1 MGHRA and CDR2 YSYEKL. This CDR3 has 17 residues. Between the trimmed V and J ends, which lost 0 bases and 9 bases, there was a span of 23 bases. CDR3 sequence reads: CASSQEGEGTELSSYTF. The CDR3 nucleotides are TGCGCCAGCAGCCAAGAGGGGGAGGGGACTGAACTATCTAGCTACACCTTC.

The chain couples TRBV7-6 to TRBJ2-1; 9 nucleotides align to TRBD2. The CDR3 extends over 15 amino acids. J lost 4 bases, V lost 3 bases, and 4 bases had no gene match. Germline lookup yields CDR1 SGHVS and CDR2 FNYEAQ. The CDR3: CASSLGSGGYNEQFF. CDR3 nucleotide sequence: TGTGCCAGCAGCTTGGGTAGCGGGGGATACAATGAGCAGTTCTTC.

V is TRBV3-1 (or the pseudogene TRBV3-2) and J is TRBJ2-7; the D gene is possibly TRBD2 (6 bases). Per germline, CDR1 LGHDT and CDR2 YNNKEL (reference sequence). The CDR3 has 14 amino acids. V was cut by 2 bases and J by 6 bases, with 14 bases left in between. The CDR3 sequence is CASSQRGGNSEQYF. The CDR3 bases are TGTGCCAGCAGCCAACGGGGCGGGAATAGCGAGCAGTACTTC.

This rearrangement joins TRBV28 to TRBJ1-4; D is uncertain. From germline, CDR1 is MDHEN and CDR2 SYDVKM. The CDR3 is 14 residues long. V was pared by 4 bases and J by 0 bases, with 6 bases between. This CDR3 is CASSWQATNEKLFF. The CDR3 DNA is TGTGCCAGCAGTTGGCAAGCAACTAATGAAAAACTGTTTTTT. The full variable domain, completed using reference TRBV28 and TRBJ1-4, is DVKVTQSSRYLVKRTGEKVFLECVQDMDHENMFWYRQDPGLGLRLIYFSYDVKMKEKGDIPEGYSVSREKKERFSLILESASTNQTSMYLCASSWQATNEKLFFGSGTQLSVL.

The V and J genes are TRBV2 and TRBJ2-7; D is uncertain. Germline loops: CDR1 SNHLY, CDR2 FYNNEI. The length of the CDR3 is 11 residues. The V end was cut by 5 bases, the J end by 2 bases, with 4 bases between. The CDR3 region is CASSRAYEQYF. CDR3 nucleotide sequence: TGTGCCAGCAGTCGAGCCTACGAGCAGTACTTC.